The rows below give T cell receptor beta chains drawn from one sample of a study of cytomegalovirus exposure and HLA in healthy donors. The repertoire was sequenced with immunoSEQ multiplex PCR; TCRdb's copy has only in-frame clones and lacks some. This sample has 180,000 or so clones, with 82% found just once. What was sequenced was PBMCs. Receptors originate from a man between 35 and 55 years old in good health and CMV-seronegative. The CDR3 runs from the conserved cysteine through the conserved F or W. D genes are given only for firm matches. Clone size is shown for a subset of rows, as once, few, many or a class of expanded clone.

NA,TRBJ2-4,TRBV4-2,NA,TGTGCCAGCAGCCAAGAGGGAGAGTGGGAAAACATTCAGTACTTC,CASSQEGEWENIQYF
NA,TRBJ1-4,TRBV7-9,NA,TGTGCCAGCAGCCTAATTCCGACGGCGGCTAATGAAAAACTGTTTTTT,CASSLIPTAANEKLFF
NA,TRBJ2-7,TRBV7-2,NA,TGTGCCAGCAGCTTCGGACGGGACTCCTACGAGCAGTACTTC,CASSFGRDSYEQYF
few,TRBJ2-7,TRBV10-3,NA,TGTGCCATCAGTGAGGCATCCTTAGTTGAGCAGTACTTC,CAISEASLVEQYF
NA,TRBJ1-2,TRBV9,TRBD1,TGTGCCAGCAACGACAGGGCAGGGGGCGGTGATGGCTACACCTTC,CASNDRAGGGDGYTF
NA,TRBJ2-1,TRBV30,NA,TGTGCCTGGAGTGTTTGGTCTAGTTCGGGGCAGTTCTTC,CAWSVWSSSGQFF
NA,TRBJ1-1,TRBV6-4,NA,TGTGCCAGCAGTCGAAAGAAGGACACGAACACTGAAGCTTTCTTT,CASSRKKDTNTEAFF
NA,TRBJ1-4,TRBV9,TRBD1,TGTGCCAGCAGCTCCCAGGACAGGCTAAATGAAAAACTGTTTTTT,CASSSQDRLNEKLFF
NA,TRBJ2-2,TRBV5-6,TRBD1,TGTGCCAGCAGCCTTGGGACAGGGAGAATGGGCACCGGGGAGCTGTTTTTT,CASSLGTGRMGTGELFF
NA,TRBJ2-7,TRBV5-1,TRBD1,TGCGCCAGCAGGAAGGGGACAGGGGGATCCTACGAGCAGTACTTC,CASRKGTGGSYEQYF
NA,TRBJ2-5,TRBV6-1,TRBD1,TGTGCCAGCAGCGAGGACAGGGGGACGCAAGAGACCCAGTACTTC,CASSEDRGTQETQYF
NA,TRBJ2-1,TRBV19,NA,TGTGCCAGTAGTCCGCCTGGCGGGCGCTCCTACAATGAGCAGTTCTTC,CASSPPGGRSYNEQFF
few,TRBJ1-2,TRBV28,NA,TGTGCCAGCAGTCGGACGGGGAACTATGGCTACACCTTC,CASSRTGNYGYTF
NA,TRBJ2-7,TRBV6-1,TRBD2,TGTGCCAGCAGTGGCCTAGCGGGAGCCCACGAGCAGTACTTC,CASSGLAGAHEQYF
NA,TRBJ1-1,TRBV9,TRBD1,TGTGCCAGCAGGGCCGGGACAGGGAAAACTGAAGCTTTCTTT,CASRAGTGKTEAFF
once,TRBJ1-4,TRBV7-2,NA,TGTGCCAGCCGGATGGGGGGTAATGAAAAACTGTTTTTT,CASRMGGNEKLFF
NA,TRBJ1-5,TRBV5-8,TRBD1,TGTGCCAGCAGCAGCCGGGACAGGGGGACAAGTCAGCCCCAGCATTTT,CASSSRDRGTSQPQHF
NA,TRBJ2-5,TRBV7-9,TRBD1,TGTGCCAGCAGCCGTAAAGGGAACCAGGGGGAGAACCAGTACTTC,CASSRKGNQGENQYF
NA,TRBJ1-4,TRBV19,TRBD1,TGTGCCAGTAGTCTATCGGGACAGGAATCGTTTTTT,CASSLSGQESFF
NA,TRBJ2-1,TRBV9,TRBD2,TGTGCCAGCAGCGAAGGGGGACTAGCGGGGTCATACGAGCAGTTCTTC,CASSEGGLAGSYEQFF
NA,TRBJ1-2,TRBV4-3,NA,TGCGCCAGCAGCCAAGAGACAGGCTATGGCTACACCTTC,CASSQETGYGYTF
NA,TRBJ2-2,TRBV19,TRBD2,TGTGCCAGTAGTACTAGCGGGGGAGATACCGGGGAGCTGTTTTTT,CASSTSGGDTGELFF
once,TRBJ2-2,TRBV7-2,TRBD2,TGTGCCAGCAGCTTCCGGACTAGCGGAAACACCGGGGAGCTGTTTTTT,CASSFRTSGNTGELFF
NA,TRBJ2-4,TRBV11-3,NA,TGTGCCAGCAGCCCCCAGCGGGCCAAAAACATTCAGTACTTC,CASSPQRAKNIQYF
NA,TRBJ1-1,TRBV30,TRBD1,TGTGCCTGGAACAGCCGGACAGGGAACACTGAAGCTTTCTTT,CAWNSRTGNTEAFF
NA,TRBJ1-4,TRBV5-1,TRBD1,TGCGCCAGCAGCTCGTCCACAGGGGGCCGTGGTGAAAAACTGTTTTTT,CASSSSTGGRGEKLFF
NA,TRBJ2-3,TRBV4-3,NA,TGCGCCAGCAGCCGGGGGAGGCTTCTAAGCACAGATACGCAGTATTTT,CASSRGRLLSTDTQYF
NA,TRBJ2-7,TRBV30,NA,TGTGCCTGGAGGGCTCAGACCGGGGAGCAGTACTTC,CAWRAQTGEQYF
NA,TRBJ1-1,TRBV5-5,NA,TGTGCCAGCAGCTTGCGACACCCCATGAACACTGAAGCTTTCTTT,CASSLRHPMNTEAFF
NA,TRBJ2-3,TRBV29-1,TRBD1,TGCAGCGTTGGGACAGGGGGCATGACAGATACGCAGTATTTT,CSVGTGGMTDTQYF
NA,TRBJ1-1,TRBV9,NA,TGTGCCAGCAGCGTAGACGCAGGGCGTAACACTGAAGCTTTCTTT,CASSVDAGRNTEAFF
NA,TRBJ2-5,TRBV11-3,NA,TGTGCCAGCAGCTTAGACGGCAGGAGGCAAGAGACCCAGTACTTC,CASSLDGRRQETQYF
NA,TRBJ2-4,TRBV5-4,TRBD2,TGTGCCAGCAGCTTCAATAGCGGGGAAAACATTCAGTACTTC,CASSFNSGENIQYF
NA,TRBJ1-3,TRBV4-2,NA,TGTGCCAGCAGCCAAGACGTCAGACGGGGCTCTGGAAACACCATATATTTT,CASSQDVRRGSGNTIYF
NA,TRBJ2-3,TRBV19,TRBD2,TGTGCCAGTACCGGGGCGGGACTAGCAAGGGGAACAGATACGCAGTATTTT,CASTGAGLARGTDTQYF
NA,TRBJ2-2,TRBV11-2,NA,TGTGCCAGCAGCCGACAGAACACCGGGGAGCTGTTTTTT,CASSRQNTGELFF
NA,TRBJ1-4,TRBV4-3,TRBD1,TGCGCCAGCAGCCGGTCCATGACAGGGACTAATGAAAAACTGTTTTTT,CASSRSMTGTNEKLFF
NA,TRBJ2-7,TRBV6-5,TRBD1,TGTGCCAGCAAACACAGGGGAGAGTCCTACGAGCAGTACTTC,CASKHRGESYEQYF
few,TRBJ2-1,TRBV28,TRBD2,TGTGCCAGCAGCTCGAGCGGGAAATCCTACAATGAGCAGTTCTTC,CASSSSGKSYNEQFF
NA,TRBJ2-3,TRBV6-5,TRBD1,TGTGCCAGCAGTTACCCCGGACAGGGGGGTACAGATACGCAGTATTTT,CASSYPGQGGTDTQYF
once,TRBJ1-3,TRBV5-4,NA,TGTGCCAGCAGCCCAGGGGTCCGCTCTGGAAACACCATATATTTT,CASSPGVRSGNTIYF
NA,TRBJ1-2,TRBV28,NA,TGTGCCAGCAGTTTTAGTAACAGGGCCTATGGCTACACCTTC,CASSFSNRAYGYTF
NA,TRBJ2-7,TRBV15,TRBD2,TGTGCCACCAGCAGAGGAACTAGCGAGTACGAGCAGTACTTC,CATSRGTSEYEQYF
NA,TRBJ2-3,TRBV5-1,TRBD2,TGCGCCAGCAGTATGGGTACTAGCGGCACAGATACGCAGTATTTT,CASSMGTSGTDTQYF
NA,TRBJ2-2,TRBV18,TRBD1,TGTGCCAGCTCACCAGGGACAGGGGGCACCGGGGAGCTGTTTTTT,CASSPGTGGTGELFF
NA,TRBJ1-1,TRBV18,NA,TGTGCCAGCTCTCGTCGGGGAGGAGTCACTGAAGCTTTCTTT,CASSRRGGVTEAFF
NA,TRBJ1-2,TRBV28,NA,TGTGCCAGCAGTCCGACCGGGGCCCCGGGGGGGTACACCTTC,CASSPTGAPGGYTF
once,TRBJ2-2,TRBV9,TRBD2,TGTGCCAGCAGCCAGCGGGGGGACAACACCGGGGAGCTGTTTTTT,CASSQRGDNTGELFF
once,TRBJ1-5,TRBV30,NA,TGTGCCTGGAGTGTGGCAGGTAATCAGCCCCAGCATTTT,CAWSVAGNQPQHF
NA,TRBJ2-1,TRBV7-3,TRBD2,TGTGCCAGCAGCTTCAGCGGGAGGGGTTCGGATGAGCAGTTCTTC,CASSFSGRGSDEQFF
NA,TRBJ2-6,TRBV4-3,NA,TGCGCCAGCAGCCTGACCGTGGGCGCTGGGGCCAACGTCCTGACTTTC,CASSLTVGAGANVLTF
NA,TRBJ2-4,TRBV6-5,NA,TGTGCCAGCAGTTACTACGACAGTACGAGCATTCAGTACTTC,CASSYYDSTSIQYF
NA,TRBJ2-2,TRBV7-2,NA,TGTGCCAGCAGCTTAGGAGTCCGCACGACCGGGGAGCTGTTTTTT,CASSLGVRTTGELFF
few,TRBJ1-6,TRBV15,NA,TGTGCCACCAGCCCTAGTCGGGGAGGAGGCTCACCCCTCCACTTT,CATSPSRGGGSPLHF
few,TRBJ2-7,TRBV5-4,NA,TGTGCCAGCACGGTCGATGGGGGGGCTAACTACGAGCAGTACTTC,CASTVDGGANYEQYF
NA,TRBJ2-2,TRBV6-6,TRBD1,TGTGCCGGTGGACAGGGTAACACCGGGGAGCTGTTTTTT,CAGGQGNTGELFF